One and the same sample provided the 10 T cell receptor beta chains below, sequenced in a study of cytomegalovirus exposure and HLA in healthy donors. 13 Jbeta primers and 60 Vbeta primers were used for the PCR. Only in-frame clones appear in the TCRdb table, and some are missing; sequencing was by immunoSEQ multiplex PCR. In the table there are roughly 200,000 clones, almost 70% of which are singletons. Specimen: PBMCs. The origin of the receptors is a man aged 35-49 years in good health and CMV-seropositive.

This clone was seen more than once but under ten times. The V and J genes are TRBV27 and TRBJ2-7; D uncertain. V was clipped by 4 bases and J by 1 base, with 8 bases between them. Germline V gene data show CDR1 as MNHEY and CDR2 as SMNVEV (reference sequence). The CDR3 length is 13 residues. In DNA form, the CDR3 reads TGTGCCAGCAGTTCCTACCCTTCCTACGAGCAGTACTTC. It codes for CASSSYPSYEQYF.

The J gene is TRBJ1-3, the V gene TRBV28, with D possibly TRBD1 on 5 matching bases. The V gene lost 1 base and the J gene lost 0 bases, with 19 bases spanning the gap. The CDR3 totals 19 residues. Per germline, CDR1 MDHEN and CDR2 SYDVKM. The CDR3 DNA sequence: TGTGCCAGCAGTTTATTTAGCAGGGCCGGACGTAGCTCTGGAAACACCATATATTTT. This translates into CASSLFSRAGRSSGNTIYF. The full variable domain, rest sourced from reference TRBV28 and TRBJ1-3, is DVKVTQSSRYLVKRTGEKVFLECVQDMDHENMFWYRQDPGLGLRLIYFSYDVKMKEKGDIPEGYSVSREKKERFSLILESASTNQTSMYLCASSLFSRAGRSSGNTIYFGEGSWLTVV.

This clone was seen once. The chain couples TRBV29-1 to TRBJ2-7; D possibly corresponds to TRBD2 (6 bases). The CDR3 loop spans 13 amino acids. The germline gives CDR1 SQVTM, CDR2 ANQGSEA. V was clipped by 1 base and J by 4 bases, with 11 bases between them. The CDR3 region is CSVEVGGLYEQYF. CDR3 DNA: TGCAGCGTTGAAGTGGGGGGTTTGTACGAGCAGTACTTC.

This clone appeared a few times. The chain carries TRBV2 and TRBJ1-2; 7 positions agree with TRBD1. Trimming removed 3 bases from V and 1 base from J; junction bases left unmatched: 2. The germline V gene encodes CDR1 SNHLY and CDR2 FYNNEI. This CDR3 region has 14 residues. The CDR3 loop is CASSERQGNYGYTF. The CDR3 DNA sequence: TGTGCCAGCAGTGAGCGACAGGGTAACTATGGCTACACCTTC.

As DNA, the CDR3 is TGTGCCAGCAGTTACTTGGCGCAGGGTGTCTACGAGCAGTACTTC. This encodes CASSYLAQGVYEQYF. The chain has TRBV6-5 and TRBJ2-5; a weak D match, TRBD1 (5 bases). The J call may be wrong; the DNA end is better matched by TRBJ2-7. The CDR3 loop spans 15 amino acids. Germline values: CDR1 MNHEY, CDR2 SVGAGI.

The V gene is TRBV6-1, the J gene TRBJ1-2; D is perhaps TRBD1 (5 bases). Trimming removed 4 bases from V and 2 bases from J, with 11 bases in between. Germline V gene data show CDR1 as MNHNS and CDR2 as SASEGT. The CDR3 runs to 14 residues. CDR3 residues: CASSGSKGNYGYTF. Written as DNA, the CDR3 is TGTGCCAGCAGTGGTTCCAAGGGGAACTATGGCTACACCTTC.

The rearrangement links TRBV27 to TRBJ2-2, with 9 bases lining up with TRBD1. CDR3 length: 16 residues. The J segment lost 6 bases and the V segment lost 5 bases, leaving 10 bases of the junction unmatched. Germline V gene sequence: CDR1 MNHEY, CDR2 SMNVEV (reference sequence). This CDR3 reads CASSPSRDRDPGELFF. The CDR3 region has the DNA TGTGCCAGCAGTCCGAGCCGGGACAGGGATCCCGGGGAGCTGTTTTTT.

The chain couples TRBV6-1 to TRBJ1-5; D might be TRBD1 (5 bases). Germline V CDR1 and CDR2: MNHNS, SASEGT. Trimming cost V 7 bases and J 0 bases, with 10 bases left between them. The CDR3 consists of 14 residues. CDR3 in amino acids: CASTGETSNQPQHF. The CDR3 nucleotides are TGTGCCAGCACGGGGGAAACTAGCAATCAGCCCCAGCATTTT.

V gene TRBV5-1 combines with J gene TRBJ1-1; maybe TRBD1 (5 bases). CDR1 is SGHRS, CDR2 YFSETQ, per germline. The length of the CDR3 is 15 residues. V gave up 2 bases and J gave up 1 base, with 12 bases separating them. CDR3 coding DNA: TGCGCCAGCAGCTTTAGTGGGGGGGGGAACACTGAAGCTTTCTTT. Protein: CASSFSGGGNTEAFF.

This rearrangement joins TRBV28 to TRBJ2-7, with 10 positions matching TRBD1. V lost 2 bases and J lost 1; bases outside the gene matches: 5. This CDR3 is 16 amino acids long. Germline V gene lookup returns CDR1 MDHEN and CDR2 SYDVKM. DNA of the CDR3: TGTGCCAGCAGTTTAAGCGGGACAGGGGCTTCCTACGAGCAGTACTTC. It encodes CASSLSGTGASYEQYF.